This record concerns one T cell receptor beta chain sequence. Antigen specificity is unknown. The data originate from a study of T cells after yellow fever vaccination. Study-level information: For low cell numbers, libraries were made with SMART-Seq v4 Ultra Low Input.

General study points: The study re-detected most primary-vaccination clones after the booster (roughly 95% CD4, just over 85% CD8). A small proportion of clonotypes was detected in both the CD4 and CD8 compartments.

Template switching with 5'RACE generated the TCR cDNA and added a universal primer site and UMIs. TCRdb re-derived calls from the 5' RACE reads in MiXCR, one entry per CDR3 protein. The sample holds under 600,000 distinct CDR3 sequences, 21% seen once. Per the germline V gene, CDR1 is SSHAT and CDR2 is FNYEAQ (reference sequence). This CDR3 is built from 13 residues. Trimming stripped 3 bases from V and 3 bases from J, with 9 bases between. The clonotype was recovered from a young man who received the YFV17D yellow fever vaccine. J is TRBJ2-7 and V is TRBV7-7; no clear D. Sequenced material: PBMCs, taken 21 days after the first yellow fever vaccination. Written as DNA, the CDR3 is TGTGCCAGCAGCTTCCAGGAGAACTACGAGCAGTACTTC. Amino acids: CASSFQENYEQYF.